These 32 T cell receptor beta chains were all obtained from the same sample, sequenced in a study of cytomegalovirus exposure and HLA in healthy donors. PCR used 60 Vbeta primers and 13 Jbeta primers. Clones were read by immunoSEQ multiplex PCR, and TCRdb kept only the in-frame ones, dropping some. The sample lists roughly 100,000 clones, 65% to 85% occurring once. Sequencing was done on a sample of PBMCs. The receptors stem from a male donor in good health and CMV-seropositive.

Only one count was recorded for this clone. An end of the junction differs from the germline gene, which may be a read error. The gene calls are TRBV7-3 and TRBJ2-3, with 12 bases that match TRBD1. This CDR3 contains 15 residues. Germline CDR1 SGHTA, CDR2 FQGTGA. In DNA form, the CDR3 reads TGTGCCAGCAGCGGGACAGGGGGCAGGGCAGACACGCAGTATTTT. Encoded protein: CASSGTGGRADTQYF.

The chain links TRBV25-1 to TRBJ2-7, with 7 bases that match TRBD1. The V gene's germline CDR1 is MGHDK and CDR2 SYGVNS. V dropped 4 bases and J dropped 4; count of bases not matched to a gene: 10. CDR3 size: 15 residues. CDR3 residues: CASSGQQGKQYEQYF. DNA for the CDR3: TGTGCCAGCAGTGGGCAACAGGGGAAACAGTACGAGCAGTACTTC.

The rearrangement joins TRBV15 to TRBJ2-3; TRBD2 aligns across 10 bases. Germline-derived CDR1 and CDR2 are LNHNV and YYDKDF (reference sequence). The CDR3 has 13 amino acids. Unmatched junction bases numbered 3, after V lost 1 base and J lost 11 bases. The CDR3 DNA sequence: TGTGCCACCAGCAGAGCACTAGCGGGGAGGCAGTATTTT. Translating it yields CATSRALAGRQYF.

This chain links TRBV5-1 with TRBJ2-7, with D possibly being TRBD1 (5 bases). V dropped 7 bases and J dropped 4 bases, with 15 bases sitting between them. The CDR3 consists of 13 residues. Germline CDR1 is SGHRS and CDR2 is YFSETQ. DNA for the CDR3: TGCGCCAGCCCCAGGGTGGTTTGGTACGAGCAGTACTTC. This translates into CASPRVVWYEQYF.

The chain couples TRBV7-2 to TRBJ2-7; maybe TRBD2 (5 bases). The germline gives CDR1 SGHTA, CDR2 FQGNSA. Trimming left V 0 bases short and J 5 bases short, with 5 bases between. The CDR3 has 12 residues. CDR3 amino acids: CASSLAGDEQYF. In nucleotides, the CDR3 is TGTGCCAGCAGCTTAGCGGGAGACGAGCAGTACTTC.

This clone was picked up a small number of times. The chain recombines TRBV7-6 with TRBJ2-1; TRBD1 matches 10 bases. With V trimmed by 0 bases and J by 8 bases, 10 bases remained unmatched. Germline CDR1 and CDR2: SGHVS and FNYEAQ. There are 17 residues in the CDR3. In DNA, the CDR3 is TGTGCCAGCAGCTTAGCTTGGGGACAGGGGTCACTGGATGAGCAGTTCTTC. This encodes CASSLAWGQGSLDEQFF.

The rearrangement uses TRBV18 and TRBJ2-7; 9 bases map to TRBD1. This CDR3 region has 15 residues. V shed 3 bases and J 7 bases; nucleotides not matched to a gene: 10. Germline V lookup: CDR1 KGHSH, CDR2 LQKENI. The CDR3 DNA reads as TGTGCCAGCTCACCCCAAGTAGAACAGGGGGCGGAGCAGTACTTC. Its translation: CASSPQVEQGAEQYF.

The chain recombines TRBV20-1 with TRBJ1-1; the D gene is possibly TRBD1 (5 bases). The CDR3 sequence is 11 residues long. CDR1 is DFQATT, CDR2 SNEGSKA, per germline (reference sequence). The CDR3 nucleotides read TGCTCAGGACAAGTGAACACTGAAGCTTTCTTT. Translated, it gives CSGQVNTEAFF.

CDR3 nucleotide sequence: TGTGCCAGCAGTTATGACAGGGGCCACACCGGGGAGCTGTTTTTT. This encodes CASSYDRGHTGELFF. The chain has TRBV6-5 and TRBJ2-2, with TRBD1 identical over 8 bases. The junction had 3 bases not matched to a gene; V was cut back by 3 bases and J by 3 bases. Germline CDR1 reads MNHEY; CDR2 reads SVGAGI. This CDR3 is built from 15 residues.

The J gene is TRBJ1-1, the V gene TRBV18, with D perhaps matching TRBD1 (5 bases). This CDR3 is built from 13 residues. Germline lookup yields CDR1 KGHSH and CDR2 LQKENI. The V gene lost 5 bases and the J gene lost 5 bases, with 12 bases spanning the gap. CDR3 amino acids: CASSYRGGTEAFF. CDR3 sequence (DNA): TGTGCCAGCTCATATCGGGGGGGGACTGAAGCTTTCTTT.

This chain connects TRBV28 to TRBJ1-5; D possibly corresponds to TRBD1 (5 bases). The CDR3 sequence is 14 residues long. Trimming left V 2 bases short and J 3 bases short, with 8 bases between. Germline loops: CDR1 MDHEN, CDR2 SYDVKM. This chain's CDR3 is CASSLNGANQPQHF. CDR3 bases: TGTGCCAGCAGTTTAAATGGGGCCAATCAGCCCCAGCATTTT.

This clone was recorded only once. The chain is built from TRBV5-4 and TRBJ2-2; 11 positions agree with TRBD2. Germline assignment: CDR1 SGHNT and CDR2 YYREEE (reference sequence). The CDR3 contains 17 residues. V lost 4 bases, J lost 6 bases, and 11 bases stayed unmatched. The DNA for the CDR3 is TGTGCCAGCAGCCCAAAAACTAGCGGGAGTGTTGCCGGGGAGCTGTTTTTT. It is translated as CASSPKTSGSVAGELFF. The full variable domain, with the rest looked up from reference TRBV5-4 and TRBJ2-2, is ETGVTQSPTHLIKTRGQQVTLRCSSQSGHNTVSWYQQALGQGPQFIFQYYREEENGRGNFPPRFSGLQFPNYSSELNVNALELDDSALYLCASSPKTSGSVAGELFFGEGSRLTVL.

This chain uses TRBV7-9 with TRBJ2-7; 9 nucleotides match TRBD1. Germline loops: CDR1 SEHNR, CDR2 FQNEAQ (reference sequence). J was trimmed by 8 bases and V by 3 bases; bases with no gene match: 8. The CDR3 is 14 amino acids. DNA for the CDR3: TGTGCCAGCAGCTTCGGGACAGGGACTACGCAGCAGTACTTC. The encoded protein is CASSFGTGTTQQYF.

As DNA, the CDR3 is TGCGCCAGCAGCCAAGACTTCGGAGACAACTATGGCTACACCTTC. As protein: CASSQDFGDNYGYTF. V and J are TRBV4-3 and TRBJ1-2; D gene unclear. The CDR3 covers 15 residues. V was clipped by 0 bases and J by 2 bases, with 10 bases between them. Looked up from germline, CDR1 is LGHNA and CDR2 is YSLEER.

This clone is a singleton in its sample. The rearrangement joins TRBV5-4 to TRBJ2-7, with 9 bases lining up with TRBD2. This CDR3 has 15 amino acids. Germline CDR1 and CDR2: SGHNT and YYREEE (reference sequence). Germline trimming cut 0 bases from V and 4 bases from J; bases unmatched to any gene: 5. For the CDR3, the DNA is TGTGCCAGCAGCTTGGATAGCGGGAGTGGATACGAGCAGTACTTC. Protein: CASSLDSGSGYEQYF.

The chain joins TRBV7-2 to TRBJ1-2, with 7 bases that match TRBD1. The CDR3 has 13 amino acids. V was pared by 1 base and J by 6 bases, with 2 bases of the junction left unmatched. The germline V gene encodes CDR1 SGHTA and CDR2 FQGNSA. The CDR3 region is CASSLGQGHGYTF. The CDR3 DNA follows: TGTGCCAGCAGCTTAGGACAGGGCCATGGCTACACCTTC.

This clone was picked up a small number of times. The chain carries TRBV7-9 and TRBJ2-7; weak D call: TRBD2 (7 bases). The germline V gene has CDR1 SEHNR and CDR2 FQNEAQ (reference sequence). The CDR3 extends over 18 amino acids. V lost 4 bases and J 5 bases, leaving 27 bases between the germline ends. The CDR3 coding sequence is TGTGCCAGCAGCTCCCCAGGGGTGGGGGGGCGTGGGGTACACGAGCAGTACTTC. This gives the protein CASSSPGVGGRGVHEQYF.

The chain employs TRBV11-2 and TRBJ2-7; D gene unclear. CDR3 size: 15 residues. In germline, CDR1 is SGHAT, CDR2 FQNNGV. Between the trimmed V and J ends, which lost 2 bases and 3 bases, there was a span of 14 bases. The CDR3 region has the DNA TGTGCCAGCAGCTTAAACTCAGGCCGAGACTACGAGCAGTACTTC. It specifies CASSLNSGRDYEQYF.

Here the CDR3 DNA reads TGTGCCAGCAGCCAAAGGGGAACACAGGGGAACACTGAAGCTTTCTTT. This gives the protein CASSQRGTQGNTEAFF. The rearrangement joins TRBV7-9 to TRBJ1-1; D is perhaps TRBD1 (6 bases). V lost 5 bases and J lost 1, with 17 bases in between. This CDR3 has 16 residues. Per germline, CDR1 SEHNR and CDR2 FQNEAQ (reference sequence).

The CDR3 nucleotides are TGTGCCAGCAGTCCCCGGGTTCAGCCCCAGCATTTT. Translation gives CASSPRVQPQHF. The chain recombines TRBV28 with TRBJ1-5; D call uncertain. V was clipped by 5 bases and J by 6 bases, with 8 bases between them. Germline V gene lookup returns CDR1 MDHEN and CDR2 SYDVKM. The CDR3 extends over 12 amino acids. Full variable domain (rest looked up from reference TRBV28 and TRBJ1-5): DVKVTQSSRYLVKRTGEKVFLECVQDMDHENMFWYRQDPGLGLRLIYFSYDVKMKEKGDIPEGYSVSREKKERFSLILESASTNQTSMYLCASSPRVQPQHFGDGTRLSIL.

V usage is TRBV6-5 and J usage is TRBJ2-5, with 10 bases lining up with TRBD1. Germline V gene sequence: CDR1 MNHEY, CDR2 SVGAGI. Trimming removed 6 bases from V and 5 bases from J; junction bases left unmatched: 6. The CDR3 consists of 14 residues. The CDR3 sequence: CASRSTGGMETQYF. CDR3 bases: TGTGCCAGCAGGTCGACAGGGGGCATGGAGACCCAGTACTTC.

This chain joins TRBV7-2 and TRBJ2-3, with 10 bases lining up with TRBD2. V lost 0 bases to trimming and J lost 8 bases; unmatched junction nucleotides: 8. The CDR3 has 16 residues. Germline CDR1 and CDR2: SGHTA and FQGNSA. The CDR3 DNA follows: TGTGCCAGCAGCTTAGCGCGGCTAGCGGGAGTGGCTACGCAGTATTTT. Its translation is CASSLARLAGVATQYF.

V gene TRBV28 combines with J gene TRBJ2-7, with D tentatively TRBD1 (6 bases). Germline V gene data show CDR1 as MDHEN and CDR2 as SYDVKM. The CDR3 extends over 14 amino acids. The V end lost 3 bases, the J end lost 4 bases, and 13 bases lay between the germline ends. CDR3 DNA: TGTGCCAGCAGTTTTGCAGGGGCGCGGTACGAGCAGTACTTC. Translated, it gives CASSFAGARYEQYF.

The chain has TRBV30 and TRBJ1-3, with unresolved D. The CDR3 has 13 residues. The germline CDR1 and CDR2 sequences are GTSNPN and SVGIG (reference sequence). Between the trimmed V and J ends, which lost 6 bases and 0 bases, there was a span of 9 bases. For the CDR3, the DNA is TGTGCCTGCGGACGGGGCTCTGGAAACACCATATATTTT. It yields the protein CACGRGSGNTIYF.

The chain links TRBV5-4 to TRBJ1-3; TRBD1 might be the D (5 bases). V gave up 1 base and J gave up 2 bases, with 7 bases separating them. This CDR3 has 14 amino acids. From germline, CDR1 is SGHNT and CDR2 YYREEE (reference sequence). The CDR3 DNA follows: TGTGCCAGCAGCTTGCCGGGGGCTGGAAACACCATATATTTT. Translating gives CASSLPGAGNTIYF.

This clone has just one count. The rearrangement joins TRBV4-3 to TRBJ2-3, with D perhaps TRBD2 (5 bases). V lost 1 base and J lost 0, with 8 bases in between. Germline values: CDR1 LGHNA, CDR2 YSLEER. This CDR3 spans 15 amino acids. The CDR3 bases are TGCGCCAGCAGCCAAGGTAGCGTGAGCACAGATACGCAGTATTTT. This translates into CASSQGSVSTDTQYF.

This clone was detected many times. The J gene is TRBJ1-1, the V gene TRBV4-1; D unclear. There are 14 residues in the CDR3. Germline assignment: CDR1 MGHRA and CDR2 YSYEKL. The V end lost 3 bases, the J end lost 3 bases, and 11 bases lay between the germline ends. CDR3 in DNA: TGCGCCAGCAGCCATAAGTACGGGGACACTGAAGCTTTCTTT. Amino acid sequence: CASSHKYGDTEAFF.

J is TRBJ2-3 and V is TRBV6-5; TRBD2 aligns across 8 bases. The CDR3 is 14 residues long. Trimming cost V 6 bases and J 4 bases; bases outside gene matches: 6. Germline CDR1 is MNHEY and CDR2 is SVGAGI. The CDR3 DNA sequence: TGTGCCAGCAGGGCGGGGGGTAGAGCAGATACGCAGTATTTT. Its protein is CASRAGGRADTQYF.

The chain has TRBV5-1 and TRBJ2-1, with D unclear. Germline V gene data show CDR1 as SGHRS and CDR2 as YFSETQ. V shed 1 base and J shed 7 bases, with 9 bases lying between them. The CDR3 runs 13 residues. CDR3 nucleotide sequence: TGCGCCAGCAGCTTGCAACAGCCTAATGAGCAGTTCTTC. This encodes CASSLQQPNEQFF.

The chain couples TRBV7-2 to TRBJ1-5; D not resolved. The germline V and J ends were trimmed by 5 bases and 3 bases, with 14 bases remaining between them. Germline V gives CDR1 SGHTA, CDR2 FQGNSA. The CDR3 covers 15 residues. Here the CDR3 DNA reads TGTGCCAGCAGCCCCAACTCGGGAGACAATCAGCCCCAGCATTTT. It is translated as CASSPNSGDNQPQHF.

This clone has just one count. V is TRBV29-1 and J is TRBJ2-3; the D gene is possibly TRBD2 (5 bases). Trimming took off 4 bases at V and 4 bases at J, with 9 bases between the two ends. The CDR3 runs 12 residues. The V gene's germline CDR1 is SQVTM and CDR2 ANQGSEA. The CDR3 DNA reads TGCAGCGTTGGCGGGCGTGCAGATACGCAGTATTTT. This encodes CSVGGRADTQYF.

The DNA of the CDR3 is TGTGCCAGCAGCTTAGGAGGCGCTGGAGGGGCTGAAGCTTTCTTT. It yields the protein CASSLGGAGGAEAFF. This sequence joins TRBV7-2 and TRBJ1-1; possibly TRBD1 for D (5 bases). Trimming took 1 base from V and 6 from J, leaving 15 bases between them. The CDR3 extends over 15 amino acids. From germline, CDR1 is SGHTA and CDR2 FQGNSA.